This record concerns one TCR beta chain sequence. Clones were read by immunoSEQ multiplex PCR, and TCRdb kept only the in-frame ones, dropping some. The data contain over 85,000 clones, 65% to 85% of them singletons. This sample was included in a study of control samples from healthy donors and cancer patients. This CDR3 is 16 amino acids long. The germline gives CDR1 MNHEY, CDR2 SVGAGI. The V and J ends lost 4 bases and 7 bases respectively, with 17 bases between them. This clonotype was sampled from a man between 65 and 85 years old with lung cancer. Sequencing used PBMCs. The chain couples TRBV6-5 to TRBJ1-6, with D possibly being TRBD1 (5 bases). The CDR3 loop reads CASSWNWDGKNSPLHF. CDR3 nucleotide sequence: TGTGCCAGCAGTTGGAATTGGGACGGGAAAAATTCACCCCTCCACTTT.